The 11 T cell receptor beta chains below all came from one sample that was sequenced in a study of identical twins. Using its own MiXCR run on the 5' RACE reads, TCRdb lists one record per CDR3 protein. Among about 530,000 distinct CDR3 sequences listed, 13% to 15% were seen once. Another study also made use of these data, one on yellow fever vaccine responses in identical twins.

The source material was CD4+ T cells sorted from blood. These receptors were taken from a woman aged 18-30 years in good health.

This clonotype was detected only a few times. The V call is TRBV3-1, the J call TRBJ2-7; D is undetermined. The CDR3 consists of 13 residues. Germline V lookup: CDR1 LGHDT, CDR2 YNNKEL (reference sequence). The germline V and J ends were trimmed by 1 base and 3 bases, with 7 bases remaining between them. CDR3 coding DNA: TGTGCCAGCAGCCAAGGGTTCTACTACGAGCAGTACGTC. It translates to CASSQGFYYEQYV.

This clonotype was observed a handful of times. The V gene is TRBV7-9, the J gene TRBJ2-7; D possibly corresponds to TRBD1 (6 bases). Germline loops: CDR1 SEHNR, CDR2 FQNEAQ (reference sequence). This CDR3 contains 14 residues. Trimming cost V 5 bases and J 7 bases, with 18 bases left between them. In nucleotides, the CDR3 is TGTGCCAGCAGCCCCCGGAACAGGGTTGAGGAGCAGTACGTC. This translates into CASSPRNRVEEQYV.

This clonotype was observed a handful of times. The chain employs TRBV4-1 and TRBJ2-3; D possibly matches TRBD1 or TRBD2 (5 bases each). CDR3 length equals 16 residues. CDR1 and CDR2 from the germline V gene are MGHRA and YSYEKL. The ends were cut back, 2 bases at V and 3 bases at J, with 15 bases in the middle. CDR3 residues: CASSQPGTAGTDTQYF. The CDR3 coding sequence is TGCGCCAGCAGCCAACCCGGGACGGCTGGTACAGATACGCAGTATTTT.

The chain combines TRBV24-1 with TRBJ1-1, with TRBD1 matching 7 bases. V was pared by 8 bases and J by 5 bases, with 1 base of the junction left unmatched. The germline gives CDR1 KGHDR, CDR2 SFDVKD. This CDR3 comprises 11 residues. The CDR3 nucleotides are TGTGCCACCAAGACAGGGACTGAAGCTTTCTTT. As protein: CATKTGTEAFF.

V is TRBV28 and J is TRBJ2-4; D possibly corresponds to TRBD2 (6 bases). The CDR3 is 16 residues long. V shed 2 bases and J shed 4 bases, with 15 bases lying between them. Per germline, CDR1 MDHEN and CDR2 SYDVKM. This chain's CDR3 is CASSLKLAAGKNIQYF. In DNA form, the CDR3 reads TGTGCCAGCAGTTTAAAACTAGCTGCCGGAAAAAACATTCAGTACTTC.

This chain connects TRBV19 to TRBJ1-2, with 7 bases aligning to TRBD1. The CDR3 length is 15 residues. Germline CDR1 LNHDA, CDR2 SQIVND (reference sequence). J gave up 5 bases and V 0 bases, and 6 bases lay outside the gene matches. CDR3 nucleotides: TGTGCCAGTAGTATAGATCGGGACAGCCAGTATGGCTACACCTTC. Translation: CASSIDRDSQYGYTF.

The chain links TRBV28 to TRBJ2-7, with D possibly matching TRBD1 (5 bases). The V gene's germline CDR1 is MDHEN and CDR2 SYDVKM. V shed 7 bases and J shed 9 bases, with 16 bases lying between them. CDR3 length equals 12 residues. The CDR3 is CASKGQGRRQYV. Here the CDR3 DNA reads TGTGCCAGCAAAGGGCAGGGAAGGCGGCAGTACGTC.

This clonotype was seen ten or more times. The gene calls are TRBV12-3 or TRBV12-4 and TRBJ2-6; D might be TRBD1 or TRBD2, each matching 5 bases. This CDR3 contains 14 residues. The germline V and J ends were trimmed by 5 bases and 4 bases, with 9 bases remaining between them. CDR3 nucleotide sequence: TGTGCCAGCAGTGGGACCGTGGGGGCCAACGTCCTGACTTTC. Translated, it gives CASSGTVGANVLTF.

The V and J genes are TRBV5-1 and TRBJ2-2; 8 bases map to TRBD2. Germline V CDR1 and CDR2: SGHRS, YFSETQ. V lost 0 bases to trimming and J lost 7 bases; unmatched junction nucleotides: 5. The CDR3 is 15 amino acids. CDR3 DNA sequence: TGCGCCAGCAGCTTGGCCGGACTAGCAGGCGGGGAGCTGTTTTTT. Its protein product is CASSLAGLAGGELFF.

This clonotype was observed at least ten times. This chain joins TRBV10-3 and TRBJ2-5; D remains ambiguous. The CDR3 runs to 13 residues. In germline, CDR1 is ENHRY, CDR2 SYGVKD. Trimming took 4 bases from V and 2 from J, leaving 8 bases between them. CDR3: CAISVGSQETQYF. As DNA, the CDR3 is TGTGCCATCAGTGTTGGATCTCAAGAGACCCAGTACTTC.

This clonotype was seen more than once but under ten times. This chain joins TRBV20-1 and TRBJ1-2; the D is unclear. CDR3 length: 16 residues. Between the trimmed V and J ends, which lost 0 bases and 4 bases, there was a span of 18 bases. Germline CDR1 reads DFQATT; CDR2 reads SNEGSKA (reference sequence). This CDR3 reads CSARDPLGRGSYGYTF. Here the CDR3 DNA reads TGCAGTGCTAGAGATCCGCTAGGGCGCGGTTCCTATGGCTACACCTTC.